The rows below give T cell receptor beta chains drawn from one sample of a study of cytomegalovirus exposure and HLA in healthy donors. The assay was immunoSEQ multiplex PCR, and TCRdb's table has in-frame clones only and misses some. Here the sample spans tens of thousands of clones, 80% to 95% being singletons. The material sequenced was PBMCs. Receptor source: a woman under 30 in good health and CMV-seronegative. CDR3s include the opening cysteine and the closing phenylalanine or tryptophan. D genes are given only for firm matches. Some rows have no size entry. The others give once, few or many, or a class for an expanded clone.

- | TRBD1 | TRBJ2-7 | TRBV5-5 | CASSLAGGRYYEQYF | TGTGCCAGCAGCTTGGCAGGGGGCCGGTACTACGAGCAGTACTTC
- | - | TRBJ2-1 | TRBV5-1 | CASSYTLVSYNEQFF | TGCGCCAGCAGCTACACCCTAGTCTCCTACAATGAGCAGTTCTTC
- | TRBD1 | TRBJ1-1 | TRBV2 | CASSRTGAVDTEAFF | TGTGCCAGCAGCCGGACAGGGGCCGTGGACACTGAAGCTTTCTTT
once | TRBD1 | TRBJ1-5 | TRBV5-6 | CASSFTGTGVGFSNQPQHF | TGTGCCAGCAGCTTTACCGGGACAGGGGTAGGTTTTAGCAATCAGCCCCAGCATTTT
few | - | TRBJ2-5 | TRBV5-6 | CASSSLALGAQETQYF | TGTGCCAGCAGCTCCCTGGCCCTGGGCGCACAAGAGACCCAGTACTTC
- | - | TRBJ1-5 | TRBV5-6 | CASSLGAGSWNQPQHF | TGTGCCAGCAGCTTGGGTGCGGGGAGTTGGAATCAGCCCCAGCATTTT
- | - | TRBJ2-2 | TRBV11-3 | CASSARGWELFF | TGTGCCAGCAGCGCCAGGGGTTGGGAGCTGTTTTTT
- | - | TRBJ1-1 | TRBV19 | CASSIRGTSTEAFF | TGTGCCAGTAGTATCAGAGGGACATCTACTGAAGCTTTCTTT
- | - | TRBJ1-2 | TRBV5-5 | CASSHPTGNYGYTF | TGTGCCAGCAGCCACCCGACAGGAAACTATGGCTACACCTTC
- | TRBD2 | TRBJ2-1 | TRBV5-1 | CASSFEAGGAYNEQFF | TGCGCCAGCAGCTTCGAAGCGGGGGGAGCCTACAATGAGCAGTTCTTC
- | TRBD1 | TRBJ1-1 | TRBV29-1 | CSVGDSQTKYTEAFF | TGCAGCGTCGGGGACAGTCAAACTAAATACACTGAAGCTTTCTTT
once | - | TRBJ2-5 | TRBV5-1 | CASSWPGDAQYF | TGCGCCAGCAGTTGGCCGGGGGACGCCCAGTACTTC
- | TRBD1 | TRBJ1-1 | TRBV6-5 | CASSYSAQGVTEAFF | TGTGCCAGCAGTTACTCGGCACAGGGGGTTACTGAAGCTTTCTTT
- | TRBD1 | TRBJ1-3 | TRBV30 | CACRRDRASGNTIYF | TGTGCCTGCAGGAGAGACAGGGCCTCTGGAAACACCATATATTTT
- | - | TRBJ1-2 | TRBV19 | CASSIRQGHGYTF | TGTGCCAGTAGTATAAGGCAGGGTCATGGCTACACCTTC
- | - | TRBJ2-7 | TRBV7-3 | CASSNGPGGTYEQYF | TGTGCCAGCAGCAACGGCCCCGGGGGAACCTACGAGCAGTACTTC
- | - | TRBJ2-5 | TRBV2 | CASTNPGLPIETQYF | TGTGCCAGCACTAACCCGGGACTGCCCATAGAGACCCAGTACTTC
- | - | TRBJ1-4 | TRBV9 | CASSATSGFTGEKLFF | TGTGCCAGCAGCGCGACGTCGGGTTTTACGGGGGAAAAACTGTTTTTT
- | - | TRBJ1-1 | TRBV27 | CASRHPRGSSMNTEAFF | TGTGCCAGCAGACACCCCCGGGGTTCTTCCATGAACACTGAAGCTTTCTTT
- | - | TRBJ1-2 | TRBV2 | CASKENPNSYGYTF | TGTGCCAGCAAGGAGAACCCTAACTCCTATGGCTACACCTTC
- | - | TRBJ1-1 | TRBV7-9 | CASSPRGEAFF | TGTGCCAGCAGCCCCCGAGGTGAAGCTTTCTTT
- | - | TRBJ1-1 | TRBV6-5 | CASSTGNTEAFF | TGTGCCAGCAGTACAGGGAATACTGAAGCTTTCTTT
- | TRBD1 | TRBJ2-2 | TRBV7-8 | CASSLGVPGTGGRPGELFF | TGTGCCAGCAGCTTAGGGGTACCCGGGACAGGGGGTAGACCAGGGGAGCTGTTTTTT
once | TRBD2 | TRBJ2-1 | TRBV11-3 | CASSFPPTSGRGNNEQFF | TGTGCCAGCAGCTTCCCCCCGACTAGCGGGAGAGGAAACAATGAGCAGTTCTTC
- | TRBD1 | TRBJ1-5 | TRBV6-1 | CASSGTGGQPQHF | TGTGCCAGCAGCGGGACAGGCGGTCAGCCCCAGCATTTT
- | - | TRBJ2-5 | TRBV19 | CASSTLPGGRGETQYF | TGTGCCAGTAGTACCCTTCCGGGGGGCCGTGGAGAGACCCAGTACTTC
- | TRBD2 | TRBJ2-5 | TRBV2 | CASSEYLVVAGDQETQYF | TGTGCCAGCAGTGAATATCTCGTAGTAGCGGGCGATCAAGAGACCCAGTACTTC
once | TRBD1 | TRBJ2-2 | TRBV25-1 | CASMDRGAGELFF | TGTGCCAGCATGGACAGGGGGGCGGGGGAGCTGTTTTTT
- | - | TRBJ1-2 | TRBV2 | CASSERLGGGYTF | TGTGCCAGCAGTGAACGTTTGGGGGGAGGCTACACCTTC
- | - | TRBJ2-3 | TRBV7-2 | CASSLVSGVPTDTQYF | TGTGCCAGCAGCTTAGTTTCGGGGGTCCCCACAGATACGCAGTATTTT
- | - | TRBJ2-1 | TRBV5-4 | CASSNQGMGSYNEQFF | TGTGCCAGCAGTAACCAGGGGATGGGATCCTACAATGAGCAGTTCTTC
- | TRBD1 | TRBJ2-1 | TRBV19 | CASSIGTGGSYNEQFF | TGTGCCAGTAGTATAGGGACAGGGGGGTCCTACAATGAGCAGTTCTTC
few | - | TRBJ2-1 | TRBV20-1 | CSGTDNEQFF | TGCAGTGGCACGGACAATGAGCAGTTCTTC
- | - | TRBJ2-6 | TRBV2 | CARGGPSGANVLTF | TGTGCCCGAGGCGGGCCATCTGGGGCCAACGTCCTGACTTTC
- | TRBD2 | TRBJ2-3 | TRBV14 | CASSQLAGARDTQYF | TGTGCCAGCAGCCAATTAGCGGGGGCCCGAGATACGCAGTATTTT
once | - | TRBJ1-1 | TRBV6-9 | CASTRQPNTEAFF | TGTGCCAGCACTCGACAGCCGAACACTGAAGCTTTCTTT
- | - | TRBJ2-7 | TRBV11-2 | CASSRTQISYEQYF | TGTGCCAGCAGTCGGACTCAGATCTCCTACGAGCAGTACTTC
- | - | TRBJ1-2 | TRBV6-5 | CASSYGGNNGYTF | TGTGCCAGCAGTTACGGCGGCAATAATGGCTACACCTTC